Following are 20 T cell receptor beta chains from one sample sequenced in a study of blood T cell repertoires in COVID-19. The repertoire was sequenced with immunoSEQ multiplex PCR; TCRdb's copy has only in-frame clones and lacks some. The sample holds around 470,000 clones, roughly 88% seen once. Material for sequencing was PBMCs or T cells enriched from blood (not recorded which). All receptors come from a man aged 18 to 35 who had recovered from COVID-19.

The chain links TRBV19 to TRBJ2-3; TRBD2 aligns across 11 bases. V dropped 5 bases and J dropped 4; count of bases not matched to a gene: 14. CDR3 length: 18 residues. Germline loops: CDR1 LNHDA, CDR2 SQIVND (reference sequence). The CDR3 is CASSALGFSGRASDTQYF. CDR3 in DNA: TGTGCCAGTAGTGCCCTGGGATTTAGCGGGAGGGCCTCAGATACGCAGTATTTT.

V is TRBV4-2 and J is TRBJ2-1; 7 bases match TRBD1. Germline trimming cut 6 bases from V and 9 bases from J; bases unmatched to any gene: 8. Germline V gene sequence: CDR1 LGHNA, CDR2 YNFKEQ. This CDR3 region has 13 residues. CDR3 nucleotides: TGTGCCAGCAGACCTGCTAGGGGGCTTGAGCAGTTCTTC. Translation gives CASRPARGLEQFF.

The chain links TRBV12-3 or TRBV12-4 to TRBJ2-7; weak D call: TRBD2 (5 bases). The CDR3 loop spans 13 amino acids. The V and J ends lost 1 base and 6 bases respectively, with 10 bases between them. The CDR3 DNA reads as TGTGCCAGCAGTTTAGGGGGAGCGACCGAGCAGTACTTC. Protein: CASSLGGATEQYF.

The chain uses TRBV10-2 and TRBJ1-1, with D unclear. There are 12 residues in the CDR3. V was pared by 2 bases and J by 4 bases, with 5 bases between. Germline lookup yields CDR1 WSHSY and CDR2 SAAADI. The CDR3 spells CASSETITEAFF. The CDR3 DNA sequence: TGCGCCAGCAGTGAGACTATCACTGAAGCTTTCTTT.

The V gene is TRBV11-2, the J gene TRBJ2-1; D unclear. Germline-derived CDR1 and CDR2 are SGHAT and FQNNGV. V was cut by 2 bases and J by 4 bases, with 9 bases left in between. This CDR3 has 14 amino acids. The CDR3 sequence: CASSLSSTYNEQFF. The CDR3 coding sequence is TGTGCCAGCAGCTTATCGTCTACTTACAATGAGCAGTTCTTC.

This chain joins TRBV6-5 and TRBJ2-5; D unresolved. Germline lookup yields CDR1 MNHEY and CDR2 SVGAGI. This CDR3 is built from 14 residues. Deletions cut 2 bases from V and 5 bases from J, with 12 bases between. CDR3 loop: CASSYGQDGETQYF. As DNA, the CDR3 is TGTGCCAGCAGTTACGGGCAGGATGGGGAGACCCAGTACTTC.

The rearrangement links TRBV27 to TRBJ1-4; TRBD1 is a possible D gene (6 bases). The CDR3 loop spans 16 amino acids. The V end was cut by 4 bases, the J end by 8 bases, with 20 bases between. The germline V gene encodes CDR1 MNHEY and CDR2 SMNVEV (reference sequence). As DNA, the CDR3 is TGTGCCAGCAGTTCCCGAGCGGACAGTAATCGGGAAAAACTGTTTTTT. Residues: CASSSRADSNREKLFF.

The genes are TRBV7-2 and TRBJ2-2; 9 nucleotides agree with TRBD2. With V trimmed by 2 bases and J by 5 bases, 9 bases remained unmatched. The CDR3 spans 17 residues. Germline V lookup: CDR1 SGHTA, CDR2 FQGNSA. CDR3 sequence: CASSLTELLAGTGELFF. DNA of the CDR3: TGTGCCAGCAGCTTAACGGAGTTACTAGCGGGTACCGGGGAGCTGTTTTTT.

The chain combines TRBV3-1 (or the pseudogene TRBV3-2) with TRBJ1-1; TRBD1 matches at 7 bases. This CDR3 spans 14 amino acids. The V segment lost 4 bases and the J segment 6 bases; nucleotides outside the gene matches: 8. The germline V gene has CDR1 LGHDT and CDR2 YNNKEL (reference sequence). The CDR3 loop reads CASSLRQGGSEAFF. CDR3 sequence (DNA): TGTGCCAGCAGCCTTCGACAGGGTGGGTCTGAAGCTTTCTTT.

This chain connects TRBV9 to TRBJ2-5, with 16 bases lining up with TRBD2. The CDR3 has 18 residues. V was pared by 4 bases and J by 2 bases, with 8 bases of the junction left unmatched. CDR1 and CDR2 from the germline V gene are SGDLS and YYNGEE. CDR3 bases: TGTGCCAGCAGCTTACAGGGACTAGCGGGAGGGGGGCAAGAGACCCAGTACTTC. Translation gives CASSLQGLAGGGQETQYF.

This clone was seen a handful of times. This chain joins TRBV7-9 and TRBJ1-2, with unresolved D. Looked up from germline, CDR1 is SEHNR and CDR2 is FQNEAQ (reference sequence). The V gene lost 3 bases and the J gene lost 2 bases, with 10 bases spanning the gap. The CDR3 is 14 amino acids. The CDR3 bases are TGTGCCAGCAGCTTCGACCCAGGAAACTATGGCTACACCTTC. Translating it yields CASSFDPGNYGYTF.

The CDR3 region is CASSLDRNSPLHF. CDR3 bases: TGTGCCAGCAGCTTAGACCGGAATTCACCCCTCCACTTT. This chain links TRBV11-3 with TRBJ1-6; D is undetermined. This CDR3 has 13 amino acids. The germline V gene encodes CDR1 SGHNT and CDR2 YENEEA. The V end was cut by 0 bases, the J end by 7 bases, with 4 bases between.

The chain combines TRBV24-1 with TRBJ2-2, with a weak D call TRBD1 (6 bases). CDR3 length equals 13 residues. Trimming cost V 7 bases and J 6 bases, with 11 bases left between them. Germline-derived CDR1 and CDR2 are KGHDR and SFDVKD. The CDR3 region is CATRSGVPGELFF. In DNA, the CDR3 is TGTGCCACCAGATCAGGGGTACCCGGGGAGCTGTTTTTT.

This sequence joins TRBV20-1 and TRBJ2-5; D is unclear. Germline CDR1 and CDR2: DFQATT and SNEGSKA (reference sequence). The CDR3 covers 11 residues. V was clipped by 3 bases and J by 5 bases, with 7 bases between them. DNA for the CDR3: TGCAGTGCTAGCCCTCCGGAGACCCAGTACTTC. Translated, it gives CSASPPETQYF.

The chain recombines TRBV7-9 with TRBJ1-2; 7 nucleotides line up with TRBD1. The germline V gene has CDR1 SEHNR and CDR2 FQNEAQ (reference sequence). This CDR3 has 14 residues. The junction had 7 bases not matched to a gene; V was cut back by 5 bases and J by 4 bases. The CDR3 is CASSRGGQAYGYTF. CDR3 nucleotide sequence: TGTGCCAGCAGCCGGGGCGGACAGGCCTATGGCTACACCTTC.

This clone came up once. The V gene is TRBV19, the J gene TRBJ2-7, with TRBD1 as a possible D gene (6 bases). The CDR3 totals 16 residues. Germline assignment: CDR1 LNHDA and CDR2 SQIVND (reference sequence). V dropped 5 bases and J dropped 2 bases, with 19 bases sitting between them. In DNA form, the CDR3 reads TGTGCCAGTAGTGCCGGCTCAGGGGCCGGGACCTACGAGCAGTACTTC. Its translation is CASSAGSGAGTYEQYF.

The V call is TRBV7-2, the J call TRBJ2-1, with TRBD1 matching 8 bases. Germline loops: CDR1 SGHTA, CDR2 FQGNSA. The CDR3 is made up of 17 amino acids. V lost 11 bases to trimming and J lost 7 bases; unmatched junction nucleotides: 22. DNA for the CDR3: TGTGCCTCAGCTTTGACAGGGGTGTGGAGATCTGGAAATGAGCAGTTCTTC. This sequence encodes CASALTGVWRSGNEQFF.

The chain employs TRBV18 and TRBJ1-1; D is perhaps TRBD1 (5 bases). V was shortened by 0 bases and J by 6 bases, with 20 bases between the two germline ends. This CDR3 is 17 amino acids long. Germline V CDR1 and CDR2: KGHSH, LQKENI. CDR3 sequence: CASSPPKGNSGGAEAFF. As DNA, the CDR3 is TGTGCCAGCTCACCACCGAAAGGGAACAGCGGGGGGGCTGAAGCTTTCTTT.

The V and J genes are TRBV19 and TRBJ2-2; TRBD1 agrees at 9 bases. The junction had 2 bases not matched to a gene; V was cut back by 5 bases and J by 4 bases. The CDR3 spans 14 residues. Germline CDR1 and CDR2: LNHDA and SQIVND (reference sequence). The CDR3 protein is CASSLGQGTGELFF. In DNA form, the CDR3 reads TGTGCCAGTAGTCTGGGACAGGGCACCGGGGAGCTGTTTTTT. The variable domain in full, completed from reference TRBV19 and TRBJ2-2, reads DGGITQSPKYLFRKEGQNVTLSCEQNLNHDAMYWYRQDPGQGLRLIYYSQIVNDFQKGDIAEGYSVSREKKESFPLTVTSAQKNPTAFYLCASSLGQGTGELFFGEGSRLTVL.

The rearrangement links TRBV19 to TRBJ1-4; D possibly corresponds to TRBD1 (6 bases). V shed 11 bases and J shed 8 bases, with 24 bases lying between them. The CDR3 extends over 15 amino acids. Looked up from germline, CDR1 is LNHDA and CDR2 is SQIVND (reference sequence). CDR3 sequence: CASRKGQGIGEKLFF. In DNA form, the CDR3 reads TGTGCCTCAAGAAAGGGGCAGGGGATTGGAGAAAAACTGTTTTTT.